This T cell receptor (beta chain) was observed in a study of T cells after yellow fever vaccination. Study as a whole: Preparing low-cell-number fractions relied on SMART-Seq v4 Ultra Low Input.

Germline CDR1 is SGHNT and CDR2 is YYREEE (reference sequence). V was pared by 0 bases and J by 7 bases, with 3 bases of the junction left unmatched. The CDR3 loop spans 14 amino acids. TCR cDNA was made by 5'RACE template switching, adding a universal primer site and UMIs. One entry per CDR3 protein, called by TCRdb with MiXCR from the 5' RACE reads. The repertoire has some 500,000 distinct CDR3 sequences, approximately 15% of them found once; the top ten carry around 15%. Study-level points and caveats: From the bulk population, abundant clonotypes could contaminate and appear within FACS-sorted repertoires. Subsequent to the booster, the majority of primary-vaccination clones reappeared (around 96% CD4, roughly 90% CD8).

In regard to this clonotype: The antigen remains undetermined.

The source material was PBMCs, sampled on the day of the yellow fever booster vaccination. This TCR was sampled from a man aged 25 to 40 who received the YFV17D yellow fever vaccine. The chain recombines TRBV5-4 with TRBJ2-7, with 11 nucleotides matching TRBD2. CDR3 loop: CASSLVGLAEEQYF. CDR3 nucleotide sequence: TGTGCCAGCAGCTTGGTGGGACTAGCGGAAGAGCAGTACTTC.